The clone carrying this TCR beta chain showed up just a few times. Its antigen is not known. Sequencing targeted expressed TCRB transcripts, as all isolated RNA had been reverse transcribed. Naive, central memory and regulatory T cell samples averaged about 3.4 million reads. Profiling relied on immunoSEQ multiplex PCR, and the TCRdb table lists in-frame clones only, not all of them. The sample records about 350,000 clones, less than 20% being singletons. The data originate from a study of beta chain features in type 1 diabetes. Study-level points and caveats: Cells that show high TCR expression could be over-represented by cDNA sequencing.

Trimming took 0 bases from V and 4 from J, leaving 8 bases between them. The germline V gene encodes CDR1 SGHKS and CDR2 YYEKEE (reference sequence). This CDR3 region has 14 residues. Each sorted population was over 95% pure. The specimen sequenced was naive CD4+ T cells from blood. V and J are TRBV5-5 and TRBJ2-1; D is unclear. The source is a woman aged 18 to 35 in good health. This CDR3 reads CASSLEAVYNEQFF. The CDR3 DNA reads as TGTGCCAGCAGCTTGGAGGCGGTATACAATGAGCAGTTCTTC.